This passage covers 8 T cell receptor beta chains from one sample sequenced in a study of T cells in Graves' hyperthyroidism and ophthalmopathy. Regions amplified from RNA transcripts were the TCR beta CDR3 regions. When the TCR CDR3 underwent first-round RT-PCR, the HTBI primer set was used. A single record per CDR3 protein comes from TCRdb applying MiXCR to the multiplex PCR reads. The table lists hundreds of thousands of distinct CDR3 sequences, roughly 14% of them singletons. Sequences were obtained from blood. All receptors come from a woman aged 40 to 50 with Graves' ophthalmopathy.

This clonotype was counted ten times or more. CDR3 residues: CASAGGVEYEQYF. DNA for the CDR3: TGTGCCAGCGCAGGCGGGGTTGAATACGAGCAGTACTTC. J is TRBJ2-7 and V is TRBV6-5, with TRBD2 as a possible D gene (6 bases). The V end was cut by 8 bases, the J end by 4 bases, with 15 bases between. The CDR3 has 13 residues. From germline, CDR1 is MNHEY and CDR2 SVGAGI.

This clonotype was recorded at least ten times. The chain combines TRBV28 with TRBJ2-7; 7 positions agree with TRBD2. In germline, CDR1 is MDHEN, CDR2 SYDVKM. The CDR3 is made up of 15 amino acids. After removal of 4 bases from V and 7 bases from J, the junction contained 13 bases not matched to a gene. The CDR3 region is CASSSRGAGRLEQYF. The DNA of the CDR3 is TGTGCCAGCAGTTCCCGTGGAGCGGGAAGATTGGAGCAGTACTTC.

The rearrangement joins TRBV27 to TRBJ1-5; perhaps TRBD1 as D (6 bases). V shed 5 bases and J shed 6 bases, with 17 bases lying between them. CDR1 is MNHEY and CDR2 is SMNVEV in the germline V gene (reference sequence). The CDR3 loop spans 15 amino acids. The CDR3 loop reads CASSPRGGGSQPQHF. Here the CDR3 DNA reads TGTGCCAGCAGTCCGCGAGGAGGGGGAAGTCAGCCCCAGCATTTT.

Ten or more counts support this clonotype. The chain has TRBV28 and TRBJ2-7; 10 nucleotides match TRBD2. V was pared by 6 bases and J by 1 base, with 3 bases of the junction left unmatched. CDR3 size: 14 residues. Germline CDR1 is MDHEN and CDR2 is SYDVKM. CDR3 in amino acids: CASRLAGGSYEQYF. CDR3 nucleotides: TGTGCCAGCAGATTAGCGGGGGGTTCCTACGAGCAGTACTTC.

The V and J genes are TRBV29-1 and TRBJ2-4; D possibly matches TRBD1 or TRBD2 (5 bases each). Germline lookup yields CDR1 SQVTM and CDR2 ANQGSEA. The CDR3 spans 11 residues. The V end lost 6 bases, the J end lost 6 bases, and 9 bases lay between the germline ends. The CDR3 bases are TGCAGCGTCGAGAGGGGAAACATTCAGTACTTC. This encodes CSVERGNIQYF.

Ten or more counts support this clonotype. The V call is TRBV5-5, the J call TRBJ2-7; 9 bases are a match to TRBD1. The CDR3 totals 14 residues. J gave up 7 bases and V 4 bases, and 9 bases lay outside the gene matches. CDR1 is SGHKS and CDR2 is YYEKEE in the germline V gene (reference sequence). The CDR3 here is CASSTDGTGREQYF. In DNA form, the CDR3 reads TGTGCCAGCAGCACCGACGGGACAGGGCGGGAGCAGTACTTC.

This clonotype has ten or more counts. The rearrangement links TRBV28 to TRBJ2-7; 7 bases align to TRBD1. There are 13 residues in the CDR3. Trimming cost V 6 bases and J 4 bases; bases outside gene matches: 6. In germline, CDR1 is MDHEN, CDR2 SYDVKM. The CDR3 loop is CASRGLTGYEQYF. Written as DNA, the CDR3 is TGTGCCAGCAGGGGTTTGACAGGGTACGAGCAGTACTTC. The full variable domain, rest sourced from reference TRBV28 and TRBJ2-7, is DVKVTQSSRYLVKRTGEKVFLECVQDMDHENMFWYRQDPGLGLRLIYFSYDVKMKEKGDIPEGYSVSREKKERFSLILESASTNQTSMYLCASRGLTGYEQYFGPGTRLTVT.

Remarks on this clonotype: This may arise from a read error, as a much more abundant clone is one base away. The V gene is TRBV24-1, the J gene TRBJ1-2; D ambiguous. The CDR3 consists of 12 residues. Germline CDR1 and CDR2: KGHDR and SFDVKD. CDR3 sequence (DNA): TGTGCCACCAGTGATGGATTGTTCGGCTGCACCTTC. This sequence encodes CATSDGLFGCTF.